What follows are 15 T cell receptor beta chains derived from one specimen sequenced in a study of immune characterization of retroperitoneal liposarcoma. TCRdb itself ran the PCR reads through MiXCR, one entry per CDR3 protein. The profile shows approximately 10,000 distinct CDR3 sequences, around a quarter of them singletons. What was sequenced was tumor tissue. The receptors were sampled from a female donor with retroperitoneal liposarcoma.

The table lists this clonotype with many counts. This chain links TRBV6-6 with TRBJ2-5; D is ambiguous. The end of the DNA is better explained by TRBJ2-1, so the J call may be wrong. The CDR3 sequence is 14 residues long. CDR1 and CDR2 from the germline V gene are MNHNY and SVGAGI (reference sequence). Here the CDR3 reads CASSYSITEETQFF. For the CDR3, the DNA is TGTGCCAGCAGTTACTCGATTACGGAAGAGACCCAGTTCTTC.

The chain carries TRBV6-1 and TRBJ2-2, with 7 bases identical to TRBD2. With V trimmed by 6 bases and J by 6 bases, 16 bases remained unmatched. CDR3 size: 17 residues. Germline assignment: CDR1 MNHNS and CDR2 SASEGT. The CDR3 nucleotides read TGTGCCAGCAGCCCCGTTAGGACTAGTGGAAAACCCGGGGAGCTGTTTTTT. As protein: CASSPVRTSGKPGELFF.

By sample fraction, this clonotype is medium-sized. This chain links TRBV12-3 or TRBV12-4 with TRBJ2-1; a possible D gene is TRBD1 (6 bases). V was trimmed by 7 bases and J by 0 bases, leaving 16 bases between them. The CDR3 extends over 16 amino acids. The CDR3 sequence: CASTPAGQSSYNEQFF. The CDR3 nucleotides are TGTGCCAGCACCCCGGCTGGACAGAGCTCCTACAATGAGCAGTTCTTC.

This clonotype appeared a single time. The conserved phenylalanine or tryptophan normally closing the CDR3 is absent here, so this likely arose from a read error. The limits of the CDR3 on the DNA are not certain, so only TCRdb's listed CDR3 is given. This chain joins TRBV7-2 and TRBJ2-3; TRBD2, the D gene given by the table, was not confirmed from the DNA. CDR1 and CDR2 (germline): SGHTA, FQGNSA. The CDR3 length equals 16 residues, ends included. The CDR3 sequence: CASSPETGEGDIRAVP.

The chain joins TRBV7-2 to TRBJ2-7; 8 positions agree with TRBD2. Per the germline V gene, CDR1 is SGHTA and CDR2 is FQGNSA. J was trimmed by 3 bases and V by 5 bases; bases with no gene match: 12. The CDR3 loop spans 16 amino acids. CDR3 in DNA: TGTGCCAGCAGCCTCCGACCCAGCGGGAGCTTCTACGAGCAGTACTTC. Amino acid sequence: CASSLRPSGSFYEQYF.

This clonotype was counted at least ten times. The J gene is TRBJ2-5, the V gene TRBV7-2; 7 nucleotides line up with TRBD1. TRBJ2-7 explains the end of the DNA better; the J call may be wrong. From germline, CDR1 is SGHTA and CDR2 FQGNSA. This CDR3 is 16 amino acids long. Written as DNA, the CDR3 is TGTGCCAGCAGCTTTAGCACGGGACAGAAGGCCTACGAGCAGTACTTC. Its protein product is CASSFSTGQKAYEQYF.

To note about this clonotype: A junction boundary mismatches the germline segment, possibly from a read error. The V and J genes are TRBV5-3 and TRBJ2-1; 7 positions match TRBD2. TRBV5-3 is an open reading frame, and its role is uncertain. CDR3 length: 14 residues. CDR3 in amino acids: CASSLGRSGYEQFF. The CDR3 DNA sequence: TGTGCCAGCAGCTTGGGTCGTAGCGGGTATGAGCAGTTCTTC.

CDR3 DNA: TGTGCCAGCAGTTGGGGGTACACTGAAGCTTTCTTT. Amino acid sequence: CASSWGYTEAFF. The chain couples TRBV12-3 or TRBV12-4 to TRBJ1-1; D may be TRBD1 (5 bases). The length of the CDR3 is 12 residues. V lost 4 bases and J lost 3, with 6 bases in between.

By share, this clonotype counts as medium-sized. The rearrangement uses TRBV7-2 and TRBJ2-5; D gene unclear. The J call may be mistaken, given a closer DNA end match to TRBJ2-7. CDR1 is SGHTA, CDR2 FQGNSA, per germline. The CDR3 is made up of 12 amino acids. DNA of the CDR3: TGTGCCAGCAGCTTAGAAGGAAGCGAGCAGTACTTC. Its translation: CASSLEGSEQYF.

CDR3 amino acids: CASKHRGQPSNTGELFF. The DNA of the CDR3 is TGTGCCAGCAAACACAGGGGACAACCTTCGAACACCGGGGAGCTGTTTTTT. This rearrangement joins TRBV11-2 to TRBJ2-2; 7 bases are shared with TRBD1. The CDR3 loop spans 17 amino acids. Germline V gives CDR1 SGHAT, CDR2 FQNNGV. The V and J ends lost 7 bases and 0 bases, in that order; junction bases with no gene match: 11.

The chain links TRBV6-1 to TRBJ2-5; TRBD1 is a possible D gene (7 bases). Germline CDR1 MNHNS, CDR2 SASEGT. Trimming took off 8 bases at V and 1 base at J, with 11 bases between the two ends. The CDR3 totals 13 residues. CDR3 nucleotide sequence: TGTGCCAGCCGCAGGGGGGCCCAAGAGACCCAGTACTTC. This codes for CASRRGAQETQYF.

The sample holds a few counts of this clonotype. The chain links TRBV6-6 to TRBJ2-1; 8 nucleotides agree with TRBD1. Germline V gene sequence: CDR1 MNHNY, CDR2 SVGAGI (reference sequence). CDR3 length: 15 residues. V was clipped by 2 bases and J by 3 bases; unmatched bases: 3. The CDR3 sequence is CASSYGQGHYNEQFF. DNA of the CDR3: TGTGCCAGCAGTTACGGACAGGGTCACTACAATGAGCAGTTCTTC.

In this sample, this clonotype turned up many times. The V call is TRBV24-1, the J call TRBJ2-5, with D possibly being TRBD1 or TRBD2 (5 bases each). The J call may not be correct, given that the DNA end is closer to TRBJ2-7. From germline, CDR1 is KGHDR and CDR2 SFDVKD. The CDR3 covers 13 residues. In DNA, the CDR3 is TGTGCCACCAGTGAAGTCGGTGGGGGCGAGCAGTACTTC. Amino acids: CATSEVGGGEQYF.

This clonotype ranks as medium-sized. V is TRBV10-3 and J is TRBJ2-5, with D possibly TRBD2 on 5 matching bases. Germline V gene sequence: CDR1 ENHRY, CDR2 SYGVKD. This CDR3 spans 14 amino acids. V lost 3 bases and J lost 5, with 13 bases in between. CDR3 in DNA: TGTGCCATCAGTGACCACGGGAAGTCGGAGACCCAGTACTTC. Its protein is CAISDHGKSETQYF.

There are a few counts of this clonotype. This chain links TRBV6-6 with TRBJ1-1; D is uncertain. Germline-derived CDR1 and CDR2 are MNHNY and SVGAGI (reference sequence). CDR3 length: 14 amino acids. Trimming cost V 1 base and J 4 bases, with 10 bases left between them. The CDR3 coding sequence is TGTGCCAGCAGTTACTACGGGGAAGGCACTGAAGCTTTCTTT. This sequence encodes CASSYYGEGTEAFF.